This T cell receptor (beta chain) was captured by sequencing in a study of cytomegalovirus exposure and HLA in healthy donors. For the study at large: As released early, the data held 70 million to 100 million unique TCRs from HLA-typed donors.

Germline assignment: CDR1 MGHRA and CDR2 YSYEKL. The CDR3 spans 16 residues. Trimming removed 2 bases from V and 1 base from J; junction bases left unmatched: 8. Remarks on this clone: Antigen: not known.

Whole-study results and caveats: Relative to the approximately 680-donor mean, N-insertions were reportedly fewer in an Asian-associated ancestry cluster in a later analysis. Immune exposure information comprised only CMV serostatus. The classifier reportedly diagnosed cytomegalovirus status with high sensitivity and specificity.

With 60 Vbeta and 13 Jbeta primers, the PCR was carried out. This table comes from immunoSEQ multiplex PCR, and its TCRdb copy is limited to in-frame clones, with some not included. The clone table shows approximately 110,000 clones, with the ten largest holding about 2.5%. The sequence came from a man aged 25-45 years in good health and CMV-seronegative. The V call is TRBV4-1, the J call TRBJ2-7, with 7 nucleotides matching TRBD2. Sequencing was done on a sample of PBMCs. CDR3 in DNA: TGCGCCAGCAGCCAACGGGCGGGGGAATGGTCCTACGAGCAGTACTTC. Residues: CASSQRAGEWSYEQYF.